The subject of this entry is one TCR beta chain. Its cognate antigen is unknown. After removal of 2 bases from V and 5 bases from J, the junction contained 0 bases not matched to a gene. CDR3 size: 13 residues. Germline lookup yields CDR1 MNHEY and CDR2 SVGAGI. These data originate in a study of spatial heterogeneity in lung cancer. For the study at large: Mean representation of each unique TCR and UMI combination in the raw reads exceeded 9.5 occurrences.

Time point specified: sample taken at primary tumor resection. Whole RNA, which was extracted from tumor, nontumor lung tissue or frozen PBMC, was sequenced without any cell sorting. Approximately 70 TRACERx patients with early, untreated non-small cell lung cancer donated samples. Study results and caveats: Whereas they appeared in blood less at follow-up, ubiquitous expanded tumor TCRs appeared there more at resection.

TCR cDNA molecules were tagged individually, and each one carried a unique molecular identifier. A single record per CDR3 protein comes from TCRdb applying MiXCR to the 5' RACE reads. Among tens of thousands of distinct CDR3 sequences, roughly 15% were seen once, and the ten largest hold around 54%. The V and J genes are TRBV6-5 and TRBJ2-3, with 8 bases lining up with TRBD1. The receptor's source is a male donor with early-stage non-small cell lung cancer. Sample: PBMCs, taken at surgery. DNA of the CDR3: TGTGCCAGCAGTTACGGGACAGGAGATACGCAGTATTTT. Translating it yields CASSYGTGDTQYF.